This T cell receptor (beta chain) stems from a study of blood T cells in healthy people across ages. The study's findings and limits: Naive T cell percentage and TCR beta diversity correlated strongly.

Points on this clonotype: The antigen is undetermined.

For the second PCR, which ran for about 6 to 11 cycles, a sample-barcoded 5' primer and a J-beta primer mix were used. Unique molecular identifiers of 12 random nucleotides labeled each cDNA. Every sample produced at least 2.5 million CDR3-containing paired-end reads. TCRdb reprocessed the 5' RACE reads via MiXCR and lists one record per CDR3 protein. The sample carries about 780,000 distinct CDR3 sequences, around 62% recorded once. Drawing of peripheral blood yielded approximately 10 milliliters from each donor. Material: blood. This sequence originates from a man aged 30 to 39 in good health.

This CDR3 reads CSARSPRGMETQYF. The DNA of the CDR3 is TGCAGTGCTAGATCCCCCAGGGGCATGGAGACCCAGTACTTC. The J gene is TRBJ2-5, the V gene TRBV20-1, with TRBD1 as a possible D gene (6 bases). Germline values: CDR1 DFQATT, CDR2 SNEGSKA (reference sequence). This CDR3 contains 14 residues. The germline V and J ends were trimmed by 2 bases and 5 bases, with 15 bases remaining between them.